Reported below is one TCR beta chain. Its antigen is unidentified. These data originate in a study of cytomegalovirus exposure and HLA in healthy donors. Overall study findings and caveats: A later analysis associated 16,000 or so TCR beta sequences with HLA alleles at a 0.05 false discovery rate.

Use of 60 Vbeta and 13 Jbeta primers characterized the PCR. Profiling relied on immunoSEQ multiplex PCR, and the TCRdb table lists in-frame clones only, not all of them. The repertoire table contains about 160,000 clones. Germline-derived CDR1 and CDR2 are SGHAT and FQNNGV. This CDR3 contains 15 residues. With 1 base removed from V and 4 bases from J, the gap between germline ends came to 11 bases. The chain is built from TRBV11-2 and TRBJ1-3; no firm D call. This clonotype was obtained from a woman in her sixties in good health and CMV-seronegative. The sample was PBMCs. DNA of the CDR3: TGTGCCAGCAGCTTAGCTGGCGGTTCCGGAAACACCATATATTTT. Translation: CASSLAGGSGNTIYF.